This T cell receptor (beta chain) was identified in a study of CD8 T cells in Susac syndrome (dated by TCRdb to between 2018 and 2021). Regarding the research as a whole: Among the Susac syndrome patients who were sequenced, clinically active disease was present in about six and clinical remission was observed in under ten. The study used repertoire sequencing to test whether antigen drove CD8+ T cell activation and differentiation in Susac syndrome. At blood withdrawal, Susac syndrome patients were therapy-naive, treated with corticosteroids (with IVIg additionally given to some), or treated with IVIg alone.

V gives up 6 bases and J gives up 0 bases, and the segment between their germline ends measures 6 bases. The CDR3 contains 13 residues, cysteine and phenylalanine counted. CDR3 DNA only is kept here, 39 bases in frame from base 1. RNA was extracted using the RNeasy kit, and about 0.45 to 1 ug of the RNA was reverse transcribed with random hexamers. The immunoSEQ multiplex PCR assay, which covers 54 Vbeta and 13 Jbeta segments, was used to amplify TCR beta CDR3 regions. PCR amplification bias was corrected using a synthetic template baseline for primer optimization and computational correction. In the original analysis: Reads were assigned to V, D and J genes according to IMGT and analyzed in immunoSEQ Analyzer, with only productive sequences retained. Clonality was computed as one minus Shannon entropy normalized by log2 of the number of productive unique sequences. Public and private clones were assessed among the 100 most prevalent clones of each patient and control. Clones were defined as Susac-specific if absent from the healthy and MS cohorts, from over a thousand published viral clones and from other ImmuneACCESS disease sequences. TCRdb redid the processing of the public reads, applying fastp at Q25 and MiXCR, and retained in-frame beta chains. Each CDR3 protein appears once, grouped with its most common genes and DNA. TCRdb, not the authors, supplied the V and J calls. A total of hundreds of thousands of distinct CDR3 sequences appear in this sample, approximately 95% of them only once. Roughly 0.1% of the sample rests with the top ten.

The paper's findings and limits, for the study overall: In patients with Susac syndrome, the CD4+ T cell repertoire showed no detectable clonal expansion. The study acknowledged that relatively few individuals were included in the TCR sequencing and HLA analysis.

A single count supports this clonotype. Its antigen is unknown. Qualities for individual bases were not recorded, and no much larger clone is one base off. One read gives only weak evidence. High-throughput TCR beta sequencing profiled peripheral blood CD8+ and CD4+ T cells from healthy donors, Susac syndrome patients and multiple sclerosis patients. Susac syndrome patients met recently defined diagnostic criteria for definite or probable disease. CD8+ TEMRA cells were enriched by FACS, while bulk CD8+ and CD4+ T cells were purified by magnetic negative isolation. Blood was drawn into EDTA tubes, processed within 24 hours, and PBMCs were isolated by density gradient centrifugation. PBMCs intended for TCR sequencing were frozen in liquid nitrogen and were later thawed in a 37 degrees C water bath. The sorted or isolated CD4+, CD8+ and CD8+ TEMRA cells had a purity of 90% or higher.

The V and J genes are TRBV12-3 or TRBV12-4 and TRBJ1-3; the D gene cannot be named for sure. The source material was CD4+ T cells from PBMCs. The TCR originated in a human donor with Susac syndrome. This receptor carries the CDR3 CASRPPSGNTIYF. At the DNA level, the sequence is TGTGCCAGCAGGCCCCCCTCTGGAAACACCATATATTTT.